The 15 T cell receptor beta chains below come from one sample, sequenced in a study of tumor and adjacent non-tumor tissue in lung cancer. This sample's RNA came from whole unsorted tissue. A modified ARM-PCR protocol with three rounds of nested PCR amplified TCRbeta. TCRdb reprocessed the multiplex PCR reads with MiXCR, giving one entry per CDR3 protein. The sample shows approximately 100,000 distinct CDR3 sequences, roughly 77% of them seen only once. Source material: lung tumor tissue. All receptors derive from a woman aged 55 to 70 with non-small cell lung cancer.

The chain is built from TRBV6-2 or TRBV6-3 and TRBJ1-2, with D possibly being TRBD1 (5 bases). From germline, CDR1 is MNHEY and CDR2 SVGEGT. This CDR3 is built from 17 residues. CDR3 bases: TGTGCGAGCGCCGGACATGGGGCGCGAGAGGCGAACTATGGCTACACCTTC. Translating it yields CASAGHGAREANYGYTF.

About this clonotype itself: It is likely a read error, because the conserved phenylalanine at the end of the CDR3 is missing. V gene TRBV11-3 combines with J gene TRBJ2-1; 7 bases match TRBD2. Trimming removed 0 bases from V and 5 bases from J; junction bases left unmatched: 10. The CDR3 loop spans 17 amino acids. From germline, CDR1 is SGHNT and CDR2 YENEEA. The DNA of the CDR3 is TGTGCCAGCAGCTTAGAGTTAACCAGCGGGAACCACAATGAGCAGTTCTCC. Protein product: CASSLELTSGNHNEQFS.

About this clonotype itself: The junction departs from germline at one end; a sequencing error may be responsible. J is TRBJ2-2 and V is TRBV20-1, with D perhaps being TRBD1 or TRBD2 (7 bases each). Germline V gene lookup returns CDR1 DFQATT and CDR2 SNEGSKA (reference sequence). The CDR3 has 18 amino acids. DNA for the CDR3: TGCAGTGCTTCAGGGGGGGCTAGTGAGGCCACGAACACAGGGGAGCTGTTTTTT. Its protein product is CSASGGASEATNTGELFF.

As to this clonotype: The junction departs from the called germline gene at one end, perhaps through a read error. This sequence joins TRBV28 and TRBJ1-1; D is unresolved. The CDR3 contains 14 residues. Germline V gene sequence: CDR1 MDHEN, CDR2 SYDVKM. The CDR3 protein is CVSSLVCMNTEAFF. The CDR3 bases are TGTGTCAGCAGTTTGGTGTGCATGAACACTGAAGCTTTCTTT. The variable domain in full, with the rest retrieved from reference TRBV28 and TRBJ1-1, is DVKVTQSSRYLVKRTGEKVFLECVQDMDHENMFWYRQDPGLGLRLIYFSYDVKMKEKGDIPEGYSVSREKKERFSLILESASTNQTSMYLCVSSLVCMNTEAFFGQGTRLTVV.

V usage is TRBV6-5 and J usage is TRBJ1-1, with D perhaps matching TRBD1 (6 bases). In germline, CDR1 is MNHEY, CDR2 SVGAGI. The germline V and J ends were trimmed by 10 bases and 12 bases, with 27 bases remaining between them. The CDR3 is 14 amino acids. CDR3: CATSKTGWNTETFF. CDR3 DNA sequence: TGTGCCACCAGCAAAACAGGGTGGAACACTGAGACTTTCTTT.

For this clonotype: This may be a read error, as it is one base from a much larger clone. This rearrangement joins TRBV20-1 to TRBJ2-4; D unresolved. Trimming pared 4 bases from V and 8 bases from J, leaving 21 bases between. Germline CDR1 is DFQATT and CDR2 is SNEGSKA (reference sequence). This CDR3 comprises 15 residues. Written as DNA, the CDR3 is TGCAGTGCTATTGACACCGACTCTCTGAACGACATTCAGTACTTC. Protein: CSAIDTDSLNDIQYF.

Note on this clonotype: Compared with germline, one end of the junction differs, possibly owing to a read error. The J gene is TRBJ2-3, the V gene TRBV24-1; D gene ambiguous. This CDR3 has 14 residues. Per the germline V gene, CDR1 is KGHDR and CDR2 is SFDVKD. The CDR3 sequence: CATSDIGQQDTQYF. Here the CDR3 DNA reads TGTGCCACTAGTGATATCGGGCAGCAAGATACGCAGTATTTT.

This clonotype was detected ten times or more. This chain uses TRBV28 with TRBJ1-5; tentatively, D is TRBD1 (5 bases). The CDR3 loop spans 14 amino acids. Trimming pared 2 bases from V and 5 bases from J, leaving 10 bases between. Germline V gives CDR1 MDHEN, CDR2 SYDVKM. The CDR3 coding sequence is TGTGCCAGCAGTTTAATTCTAGGGGATCAGCCCCAGCATTTT. This codes for CASSLILGDQPQHF.

The table lists this clonotype with a count of one. The junction and the germline gene differ at one end; a read error may be behind it. V usage is TRBV11-2 and J usage is TRBJ2-5; TRBD2 is a possible D gene (6 bases). The length of the CDR3 is 14 residues. Germline V lookup: CDR1 SGHAT, CDR2 FQNNGV. The CDR3, as DNA: TGTGCCAGCAGCTTAGGGGACTTCCAAGAGACTCAGCACTTC. This sequence encodes CASSLGDFQETQHF.

This clonotype appeared once. As the CDR3 is not closed by the conserved phenylalanine or tryptophan, this likely results from a read error. The chain carries TRBV20-1 and TRBJ1-6; maybe TRBD1 (6 bases). This CDR3 has 15 amino acids. Looked up from germline, CDR1 is DFQATT and CDR2 is SNEGSKA (reference sequence). The V and J ends lost 4 bases and 3 bases respectively, with 13 bases between them. CDR3 in DNA: TGCAGTGCTAACGTGGACAGTATCTATAATTCACCCCTCCACATC. Its protein is CSANVDSIYNSPLHI.

This clonotype was counted a few times. The rearrangement joins TRBV2 to TRBJ2-6, with D possibly being TRBD1 (6 bases). Trimming cost V 4 bases and J 2 bases, with 9 bases left between them. Per the germline V gene, CDR1 is SNHLY and CDR2 is FYNNEI. This CDR3 is built from 15 residues. The CDR3: CASSGAGAGANVLTF. The CDR3 DNA reads as TGTGCCAGCAGTGGAGCAGGGGCTGGGGCCAACGTCCTGACTTTC.

This clonotype was found a few times. The chain couples TRBV11-2 to TRBJ2-7, with a weak D call TRBD2 (6 bases). The CDR3 spans 14 residues. V gave up 4 bases and J gave up 7 bases, with 17 bases separating them. The V gene's germline CDR1 is SGHAT and CDR2 FQNNGV. The CDR3 DNA sequence: TGTGCCAGCAGCTCCGCGGGACTTGTGACGGAGCAGTACTTC. It specifies CASSSAGLVTEQYF.

In the case of this clonotype: Because the CDR3 is missing its conserved closing phenylalanine or tryptophan, this is likely a read error. Because the CDR3's place on the DNA is in doubt, the DNA is left out and the CDR3 is given as listed by TCRdb. The chain employs TRBV11-2 and TRBJ1-6; the table's D gene call, TRBD1, was not cross checked with the DNA. CDR1 is SGHAT and CDR2 is FQNNGV in the germline V gene. 15 amino acids form the CDR3, both terminal residues included. The CDR3 sequence is CASSLAGQGTAPLHS.

In the case of this clonotype: This may be a read error, as it is one base from a much larger clone. The chain carries TRBV20-1 and TRBJ1-2; D unresolved. The CDR3 runs to 12 residues. Germline lookup yields CDR1 DFQATT and CDR2 SNEGSKA (reference sequence). V dropped 7 bases and J dropped 4 bases, with 13 bases sitting between them. For the CDR3, the DNA is TGCAGTGACACGGGCGGGATCTATGGCTACACCTTC. Translated, it gives CSDTGGIYGYTF.

As to this clonotype: At one end, the junction sequence differs from germline, possibly due to a read error. This chain uses TRBV11-2 with TRBJ1-5; 10 bases align to TRBD1. The CDR3 loop spans 13 amino acids. Germline assignment: CDR1 SGHAT and CDR2 FQNNGV. CDR3 nucleotides: TGTTCCAGCTACCGGGACAGGGGTCAGACCCAGCTTTTT. Residues: CSSYRDRGQTQLF.